The clone carrying this T cell receptor beta chain came up once. Its specificity is not known. Treatment: some 19 received Ad26.COV2.S at low or high dose, single or two shots; roughly five received placebo; per-sample allocation not given. Sample collection was performed on day 63 after the first vaccine or placebo injection. This sample is part of a study of Ad26.COV2.S vaccination and SARS-CoV-2 variants. Data came from immunoSEQ multiplex PCR; TCRdb stores just in-frame clones and leaves some out. This table holds hundreds of thousands of clones, roughly nine tenths found once. General study points: Vaccine recipients surpassed placebo recipients in spike-specific TCR breadth.

There are 15 residues in the CDR3. CDR1 SGHRS and CDR2 YFSETQ come from the germline V gene. V was pared by 2 bases and J by 7 bases, with 18 bases between. The source was peripheral blood, collected in a trial of Ad26.COV2.S vaccine versus placebo. This chain uses TRBV5-1 with TRBJ1-2, with D perhaps matching TRBD1 (5 bases). The sequence derives from a person aged 18-60 years who received the Ad26.COV2.S COVID-19 vaccine or a placebo. The CDR3 region has the DNA TGCGCCAGCAGCTTTTCACCAAATCAGCAGGGTGGCTACACCTTC. Translation gives CASSFSPNQQGGYTF.